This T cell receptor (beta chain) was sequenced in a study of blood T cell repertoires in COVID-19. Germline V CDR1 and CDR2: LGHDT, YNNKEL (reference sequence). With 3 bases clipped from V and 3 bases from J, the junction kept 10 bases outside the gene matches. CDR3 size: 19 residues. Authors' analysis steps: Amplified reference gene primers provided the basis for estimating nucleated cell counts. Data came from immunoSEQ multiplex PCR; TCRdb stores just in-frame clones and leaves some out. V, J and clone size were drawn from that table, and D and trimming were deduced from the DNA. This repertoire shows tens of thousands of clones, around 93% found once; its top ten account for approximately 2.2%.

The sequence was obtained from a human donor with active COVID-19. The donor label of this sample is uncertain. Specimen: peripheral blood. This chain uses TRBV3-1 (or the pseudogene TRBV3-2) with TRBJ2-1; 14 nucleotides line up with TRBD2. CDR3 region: CASSQGLAGATHHYNEQFF. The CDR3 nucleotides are TGTGCCAGCAGCCAGGGACTAGCGGGGGCCACACACCACTACAATGAGCAGTTCTTC.